Included here is one TCR beta chain sequence, with context. The data originate from a study of T cell repertoires in cytomegalovirus infection. The CDR3 loop spans 13 amino acids. Between the trimmed V and J ends, which lost 3 bases and 4 bases, there was a span of 10 bases. TCRdb ran MiXCR on the reads and lists one entry per CDR3 protein. The repertoire holds nearly 550,000 distinct CDR3 sequences, with about 15% as singletons. The material sequenced was CD8+ T cells from PBMCs. This receptor was obtained from a human donor in good health (CMV status not recorded). Some clones in this sample may be carry-over from other donors' samples. The chain is built from TRBV12-3 or TRBV12-4 and TRBJ2-7; D is unclear. The CDR3 sequence: CASSLHYSYEQYF. The CDR3 coding sequence is TGTGCCAGCAGTTTGCACTATTCATACGAGCAGTACTTC.